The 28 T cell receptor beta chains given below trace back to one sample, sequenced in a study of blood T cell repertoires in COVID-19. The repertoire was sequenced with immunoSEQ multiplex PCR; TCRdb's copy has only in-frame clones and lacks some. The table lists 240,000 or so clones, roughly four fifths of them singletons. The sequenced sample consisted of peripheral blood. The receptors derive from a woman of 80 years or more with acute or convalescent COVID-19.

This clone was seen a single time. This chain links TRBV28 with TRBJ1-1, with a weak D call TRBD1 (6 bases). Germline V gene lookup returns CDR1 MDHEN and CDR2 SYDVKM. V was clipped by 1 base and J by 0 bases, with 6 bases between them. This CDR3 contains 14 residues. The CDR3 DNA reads TGTGCCAGCAGTTTATCAGGGGTGAACACTGAAGCTTTCTTT. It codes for CASSLSGVNTEAFF.

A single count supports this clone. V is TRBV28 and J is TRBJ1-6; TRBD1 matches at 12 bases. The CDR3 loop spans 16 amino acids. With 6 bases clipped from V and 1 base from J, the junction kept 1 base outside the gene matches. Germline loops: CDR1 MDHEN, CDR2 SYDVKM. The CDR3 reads CASRGQGASYNSPLHF. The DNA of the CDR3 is TGTGCCAGCAGGGGACAGGGGGCTTCCTATAATTCACCCCTCCACTTT.

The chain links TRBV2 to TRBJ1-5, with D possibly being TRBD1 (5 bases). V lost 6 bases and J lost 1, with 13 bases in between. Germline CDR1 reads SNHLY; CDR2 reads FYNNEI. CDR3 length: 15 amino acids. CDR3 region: CASRRGTVSNQPQHF. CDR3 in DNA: TGTGCCAGCAGAAGGGGAACGGTCAGCAATCAGCCCCAGCATTTT.

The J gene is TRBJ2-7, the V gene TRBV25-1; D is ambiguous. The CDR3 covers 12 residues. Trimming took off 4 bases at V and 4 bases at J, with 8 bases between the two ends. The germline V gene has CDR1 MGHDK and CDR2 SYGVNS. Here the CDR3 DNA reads TGTGCCAGCAGTGCCTACGGGTACGAGCAGTACTTC. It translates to CASSAYGYEQYF.

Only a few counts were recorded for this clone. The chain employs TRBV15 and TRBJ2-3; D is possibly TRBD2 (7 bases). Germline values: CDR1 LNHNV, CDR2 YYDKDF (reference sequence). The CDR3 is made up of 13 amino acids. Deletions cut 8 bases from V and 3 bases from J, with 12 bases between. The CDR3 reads CATGGAGTDTQYF. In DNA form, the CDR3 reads TGTGCCACCGGGGGGGCCGGGACAGATACGCAGTATTTT.

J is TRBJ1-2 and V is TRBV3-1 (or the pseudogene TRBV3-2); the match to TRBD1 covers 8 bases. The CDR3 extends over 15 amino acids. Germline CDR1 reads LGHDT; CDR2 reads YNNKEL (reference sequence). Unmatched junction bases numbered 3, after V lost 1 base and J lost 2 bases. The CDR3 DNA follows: TGTGCCAGCAGCCAAGCGGCAGGGGGCAACTATGGCTACACCTTC. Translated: CASSQAAGGNYGYTF.

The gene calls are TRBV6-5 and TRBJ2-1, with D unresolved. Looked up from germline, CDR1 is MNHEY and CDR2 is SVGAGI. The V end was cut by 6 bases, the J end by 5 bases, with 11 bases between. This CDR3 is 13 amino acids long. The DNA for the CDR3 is TGTGCCAGCAGACCCAACGTAGACAATGAGCAGTTCTTC. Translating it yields CASRPNVDNEQFF.

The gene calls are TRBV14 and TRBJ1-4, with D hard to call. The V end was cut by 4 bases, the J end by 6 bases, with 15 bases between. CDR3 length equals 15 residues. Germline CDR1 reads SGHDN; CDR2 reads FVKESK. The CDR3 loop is CASSPTRKRDEKLFF. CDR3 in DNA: TGTGCCAGCAGCCCAACACGCAAGAGGGATGAAAAACTGTTTTTT.

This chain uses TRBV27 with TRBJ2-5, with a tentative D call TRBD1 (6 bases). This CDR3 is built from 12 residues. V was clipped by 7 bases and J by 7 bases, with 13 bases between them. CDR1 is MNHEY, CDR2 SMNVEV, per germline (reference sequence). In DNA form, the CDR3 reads TGTGCCAGCACCGGGACACCTGGGACCCAGTACTTC. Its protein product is CASTGTPGTQYF.

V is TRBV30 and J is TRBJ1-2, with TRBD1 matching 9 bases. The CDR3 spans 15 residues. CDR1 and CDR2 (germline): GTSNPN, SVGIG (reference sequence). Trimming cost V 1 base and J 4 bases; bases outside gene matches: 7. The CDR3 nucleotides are TGTGCCTGGAGTGCTTCTTTGGGACAGGGCTATGGCTACACCTTC. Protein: CAWSASLGQGYGYTF.

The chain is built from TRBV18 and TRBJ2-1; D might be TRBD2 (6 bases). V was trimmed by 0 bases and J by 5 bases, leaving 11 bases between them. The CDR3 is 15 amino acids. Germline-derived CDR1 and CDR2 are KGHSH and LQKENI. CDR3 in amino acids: CASSPPPGLNNEQFF. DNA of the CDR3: TGTGCCAGCTCACCACCCCCCGGACTAAACAATGAGCAGTTCTTC.

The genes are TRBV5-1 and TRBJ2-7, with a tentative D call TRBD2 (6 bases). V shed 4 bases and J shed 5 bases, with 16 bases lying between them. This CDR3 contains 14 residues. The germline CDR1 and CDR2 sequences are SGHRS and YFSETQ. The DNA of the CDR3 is TGCGCCAGCAGCCCGACCGGGGGACTTAACGAGCAGTACTTC. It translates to CASSPTGGLNEQYF.

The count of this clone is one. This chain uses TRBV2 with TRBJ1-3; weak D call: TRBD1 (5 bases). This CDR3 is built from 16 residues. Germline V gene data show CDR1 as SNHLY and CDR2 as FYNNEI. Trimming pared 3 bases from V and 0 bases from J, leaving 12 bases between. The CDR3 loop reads CASSEWAQVSGNTIYF. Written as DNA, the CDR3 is TGTGCCAGCAGTGAGTGGGCACAGGTCTCTGGAAACACCATATATTTT.

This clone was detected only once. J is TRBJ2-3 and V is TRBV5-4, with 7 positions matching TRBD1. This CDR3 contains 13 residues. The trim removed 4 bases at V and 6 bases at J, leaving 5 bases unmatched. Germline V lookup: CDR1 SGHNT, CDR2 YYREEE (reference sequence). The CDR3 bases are TGTGCCAGCAGCCGGGACAGACCCGATACGCAGTATTTT. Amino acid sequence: CASSRDRPDTQYF.

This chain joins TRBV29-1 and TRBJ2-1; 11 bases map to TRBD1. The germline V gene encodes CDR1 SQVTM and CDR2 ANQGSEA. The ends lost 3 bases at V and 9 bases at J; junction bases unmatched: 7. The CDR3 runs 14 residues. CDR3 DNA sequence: TGCAGCGTTGAGCAGGACAGGGGGCCGGGTGAGCAGTTCTTC. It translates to CSVEQDRGPGEQFF.

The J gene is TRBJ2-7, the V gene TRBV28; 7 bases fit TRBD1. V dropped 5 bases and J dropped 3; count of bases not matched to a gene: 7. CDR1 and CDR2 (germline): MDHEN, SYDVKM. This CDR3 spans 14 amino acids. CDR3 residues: CASSAPGQNYEQYF. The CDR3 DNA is TGTGCCAGCAGTGCCCCGGGACAGAACTACGAGCAGTACTTC.

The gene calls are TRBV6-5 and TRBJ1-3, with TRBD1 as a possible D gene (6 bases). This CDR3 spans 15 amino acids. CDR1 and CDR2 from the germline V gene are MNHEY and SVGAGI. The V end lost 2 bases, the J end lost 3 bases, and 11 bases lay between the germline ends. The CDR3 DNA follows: TGTGCCAGCAGTTACAGGGGAGGGGGTGGAAACACCATATATTTT. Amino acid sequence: CASSYRGGGGNTIYF.

As DNA, the CDR3 is TGTGCCTGGAGTGCTCGCGTCTCCTACGAGCAGTACTTC. Protein: CAWSARVSYEQYF. The chain couples TRBV30 to TRBJ2-7; D call uncertain. From germline, CDR1 is GTSNPN and CDR2 SVGIG (reference sequence). Trimming shortened V by 1 base and J by 0 bases, and 7 bases separated the two germline ends. This CDR3 has 13 residues.

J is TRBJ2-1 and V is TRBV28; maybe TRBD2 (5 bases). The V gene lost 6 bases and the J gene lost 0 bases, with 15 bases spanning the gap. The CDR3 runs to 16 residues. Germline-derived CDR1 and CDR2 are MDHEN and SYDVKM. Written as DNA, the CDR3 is TGTGCCAGCAGAGGACGGGGAATTGACTCCTACAATGAGCAGTTCTTC. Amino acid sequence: CASRGRGIDSYNEQFF.

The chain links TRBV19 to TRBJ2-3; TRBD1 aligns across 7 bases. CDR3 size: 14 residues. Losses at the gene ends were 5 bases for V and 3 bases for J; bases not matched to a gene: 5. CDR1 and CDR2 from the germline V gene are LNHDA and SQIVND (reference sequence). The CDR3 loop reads CASSDRGQTDTQYF. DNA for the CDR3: TGTGCCAGTAGTGATCGGGGACAGACAGATACGCAGTATTTT. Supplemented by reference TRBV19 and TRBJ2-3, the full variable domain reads DGGITQSPKYLFRKEGQNVTLSCEQNLNHDAMYWYRQDPGQGLRLIYYSQIVNDFQKGDIAEGYSVSREKKESFPLTVTSAQKNPTAFYLCASSDRGQTDTQYFGPGTRLTVL.

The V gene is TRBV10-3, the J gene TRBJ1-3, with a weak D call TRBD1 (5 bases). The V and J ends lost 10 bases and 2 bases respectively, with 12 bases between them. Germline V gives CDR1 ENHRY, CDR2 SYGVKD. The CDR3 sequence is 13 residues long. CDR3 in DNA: TGTGCCAGCATCGGGACTCCTGGAAACACCATATATTTT. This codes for CASIGTPGNTIYF.

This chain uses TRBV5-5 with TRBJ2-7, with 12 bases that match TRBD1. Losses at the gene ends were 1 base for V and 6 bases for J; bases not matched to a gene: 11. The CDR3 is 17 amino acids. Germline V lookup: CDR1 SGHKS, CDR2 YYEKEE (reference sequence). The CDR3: CASSLIRPGQGAGEQYF. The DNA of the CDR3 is TGTGCCAGCAGCTTGATTAGGCCGGGACAGGGGGCCGGCGAGCAGTACTTC.

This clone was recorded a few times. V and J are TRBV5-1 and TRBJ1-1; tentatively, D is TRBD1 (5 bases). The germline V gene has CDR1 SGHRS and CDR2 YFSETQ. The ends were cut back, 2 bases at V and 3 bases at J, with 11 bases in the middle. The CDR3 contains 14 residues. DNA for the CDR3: TGCGCCAGCAGCTTCAAGGTAGGGGACACTGAAGCTTTCTTT. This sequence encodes CASSFKVGDTEAFF.

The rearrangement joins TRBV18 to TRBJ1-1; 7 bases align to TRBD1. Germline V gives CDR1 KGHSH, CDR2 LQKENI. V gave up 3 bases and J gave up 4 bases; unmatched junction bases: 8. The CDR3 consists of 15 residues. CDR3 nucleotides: TGTGCCAGCTCACCGGAGACAGGGAGGAGCACTGAAGCTTTCTTT. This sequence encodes CASSPETGRSTEAFF.

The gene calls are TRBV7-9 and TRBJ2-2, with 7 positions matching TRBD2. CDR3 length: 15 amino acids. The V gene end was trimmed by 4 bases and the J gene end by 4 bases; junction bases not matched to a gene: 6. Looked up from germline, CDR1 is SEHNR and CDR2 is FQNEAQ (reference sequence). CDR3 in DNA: TGTGCCAGCAGCTCCAAGTCGGGGGGCACCGGGGAGCTGTTTTTT. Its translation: CASSSKSGGTGELFF.

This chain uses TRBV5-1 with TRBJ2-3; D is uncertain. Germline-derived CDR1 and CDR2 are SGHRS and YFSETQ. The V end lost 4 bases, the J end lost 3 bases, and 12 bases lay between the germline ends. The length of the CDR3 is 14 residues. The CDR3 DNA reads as TGCGCCAGCAGCCTCCGACAAGTTACAGATACGCAGTATTTT. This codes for CASSLRQVTDTQYF. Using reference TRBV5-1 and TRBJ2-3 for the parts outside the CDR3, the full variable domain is KAGVTQTPRYLIKTRGQQVTLSCSPISGHRSVSWYQQTPGQGLQFLFEYFSETQRNKGNFPGRFSGRQFSNSRSEMNVSTLELGDSALYLCASSLRQVTDTQYFGPGTRLTVL.

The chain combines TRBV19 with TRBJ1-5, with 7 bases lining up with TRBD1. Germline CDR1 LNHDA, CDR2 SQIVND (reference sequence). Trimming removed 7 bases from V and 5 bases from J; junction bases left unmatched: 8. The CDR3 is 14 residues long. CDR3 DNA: TGTGCCAGTACTGCGACAGGGCAGTATCAGCCCCAGCATTTT. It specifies CASTATGQYQPQHF. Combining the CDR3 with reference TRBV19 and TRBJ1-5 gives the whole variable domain DGGITQSPKYLFRKEGQNVTLSCEQNLNHDAMYWYRQDPGQGLRLIYYSQIVNDFQKGDIAEGYSVSREKKESFPLTVTSAQKNPTAFYLCASTATGQYQPQHFGDGTRLSIL.

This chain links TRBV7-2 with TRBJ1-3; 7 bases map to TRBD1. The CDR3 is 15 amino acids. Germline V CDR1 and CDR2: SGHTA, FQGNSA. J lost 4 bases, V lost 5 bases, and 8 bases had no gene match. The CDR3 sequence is CASSTDRAGGNTIYF. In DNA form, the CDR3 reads TGTGCCAGCAGCACCGACAGGGCCGGGGGAAACACCATATATTTT.